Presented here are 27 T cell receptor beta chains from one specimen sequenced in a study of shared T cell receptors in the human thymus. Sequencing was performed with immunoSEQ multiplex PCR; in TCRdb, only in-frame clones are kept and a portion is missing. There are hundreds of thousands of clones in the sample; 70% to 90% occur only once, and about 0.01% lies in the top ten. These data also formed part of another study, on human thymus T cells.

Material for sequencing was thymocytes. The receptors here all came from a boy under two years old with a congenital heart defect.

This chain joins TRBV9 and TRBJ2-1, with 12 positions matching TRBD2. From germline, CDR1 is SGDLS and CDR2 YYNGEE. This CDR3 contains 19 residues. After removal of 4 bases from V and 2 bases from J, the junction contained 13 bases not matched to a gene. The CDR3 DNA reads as TGTGCCAGCAGCCCCCGTAAGTCCCGACTAGCGGGAGCCTACAATGAGCAGTTCTTC. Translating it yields CASSPRKSRLAGAYNEQFF.

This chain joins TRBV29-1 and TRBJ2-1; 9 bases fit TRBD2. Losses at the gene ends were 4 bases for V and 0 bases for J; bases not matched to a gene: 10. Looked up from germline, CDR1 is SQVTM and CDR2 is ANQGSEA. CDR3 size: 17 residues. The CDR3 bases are TGCAGCGTTGGAGTGGCGGGAGGGTCGAGCTCCTACAATGAGCAGTTCTTC. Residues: CSVGVAGGSSSYNEQFF.

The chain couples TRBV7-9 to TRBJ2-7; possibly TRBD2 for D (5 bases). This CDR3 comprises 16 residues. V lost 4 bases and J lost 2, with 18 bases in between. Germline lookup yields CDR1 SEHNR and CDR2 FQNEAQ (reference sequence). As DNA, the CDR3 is TGTGCCAGCAGCTCCTCGGGGTTGGGGAAAGCCTACGAGCAGTACTTC. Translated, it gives CASSSSGLGKAYEQYF.

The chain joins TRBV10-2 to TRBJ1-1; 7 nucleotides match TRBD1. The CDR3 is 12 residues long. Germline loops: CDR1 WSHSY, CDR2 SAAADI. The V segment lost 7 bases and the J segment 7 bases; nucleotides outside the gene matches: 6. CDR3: CASKEGQFEAFF. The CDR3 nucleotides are TGCGCCAGCAAGGAGGGACAGTTTGAAGCTTTCTTT.

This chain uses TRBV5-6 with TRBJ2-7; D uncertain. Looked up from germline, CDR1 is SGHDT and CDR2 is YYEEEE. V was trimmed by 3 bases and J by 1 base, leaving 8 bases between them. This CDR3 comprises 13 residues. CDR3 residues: CASSSGRSYEQYF. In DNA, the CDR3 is TGTGCCAGCAGCTCTGGTCGGTCCTACGAGCAGTACTTC.

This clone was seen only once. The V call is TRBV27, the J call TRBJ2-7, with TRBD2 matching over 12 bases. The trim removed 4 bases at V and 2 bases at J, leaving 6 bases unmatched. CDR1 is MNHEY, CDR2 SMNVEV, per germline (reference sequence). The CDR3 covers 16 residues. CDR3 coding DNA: TGTGCCAGCAGTTCCTTTCGACTAGCGGGAGCCTACGAGCAGTACTTC. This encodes CASSSFRLAGAYEQYF.

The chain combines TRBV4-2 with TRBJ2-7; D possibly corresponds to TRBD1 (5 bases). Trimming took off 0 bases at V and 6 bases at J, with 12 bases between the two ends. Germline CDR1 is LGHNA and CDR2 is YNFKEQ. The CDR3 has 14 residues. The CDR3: CASSQDKGRREQYF. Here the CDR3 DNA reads TGTGCCAGCAGCCAAGATAAGGGGCGGCGCGAGCAGTACTTC.

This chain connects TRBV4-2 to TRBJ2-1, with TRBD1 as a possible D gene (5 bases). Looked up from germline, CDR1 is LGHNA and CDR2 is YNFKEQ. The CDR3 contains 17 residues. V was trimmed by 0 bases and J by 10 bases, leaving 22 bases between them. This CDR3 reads CASSQDRAPASHREQFF. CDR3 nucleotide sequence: TGTGCCAGCAGCCAAGATCGGGCGCCGGCGTCCCACAGGGAGCAGTTCTTC.

As DNA, the CDR3 is TGTGCCAGCAGCCAAGGGCAGGTCTCTGGAAACACCATATATTTT. Its protein product is CASSQGQVSGNTIYF. The rearrangement joins TRBV4-2 to TRBJ1-3; D remains ambiguous. V was cut by 1 base and J by 0 bases, with 7 bases left in between. The CDR3 has 15 residues. The V gene's germline CDR1 is LGHNA and CDR2 YNFKEQ.

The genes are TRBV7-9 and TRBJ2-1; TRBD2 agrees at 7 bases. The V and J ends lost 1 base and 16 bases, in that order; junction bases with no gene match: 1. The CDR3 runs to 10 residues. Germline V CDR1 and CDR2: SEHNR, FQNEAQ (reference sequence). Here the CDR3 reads CASSLGDYFF. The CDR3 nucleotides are TGTGCCAGCAGCTTAGGGGACTACTTCTTC.

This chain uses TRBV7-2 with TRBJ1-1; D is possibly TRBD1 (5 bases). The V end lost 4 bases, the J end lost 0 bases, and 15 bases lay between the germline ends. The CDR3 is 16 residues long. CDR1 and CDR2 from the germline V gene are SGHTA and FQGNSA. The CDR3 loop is CASSSLGPGLNTEAFF. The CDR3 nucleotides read TGTGCCAGCAGCTCCCTCGGGCCAGGGTTGAACACTGAAGCTTTCTTT. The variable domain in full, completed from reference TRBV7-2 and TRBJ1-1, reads GAGVSQSPSNKVTEKGKDVELRCDPISGHTALYWYRQSLGQGLEFLIYFQGNSAPDKSGLPSDRFSAERTGGSVSTLTIQRTQQEDSAVYLCASSSLGPGLNTEAFFGQGTRLTVV.

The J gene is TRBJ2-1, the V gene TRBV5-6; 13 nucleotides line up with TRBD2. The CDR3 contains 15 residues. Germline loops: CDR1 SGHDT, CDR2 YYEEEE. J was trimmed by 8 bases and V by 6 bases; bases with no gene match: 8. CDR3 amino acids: CASTRTSGSDHEQFF. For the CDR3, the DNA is TGTGCCAGCACACGGACTAGCGGGAGTGACCATGAGCAGTTCTTC.

The chain's CDR3 is CASSEMWAGGSYNEQFF. In DNA form, the CDR3 reads TGTGCCAGCAGTGAAATGTGGGCAGGGGGCTCCTACAATGAGCAGTTCTTC. This sequence joins TRBV6-1 and TRBJ2-1; 7 bases match TRBD1. The CDR3 consists of 17 residues. Germline CDR1 is MNHNS and CDR2 is SASEGT. Trimming removed 2 bases from V and 0 bases from J; junction bases left unmatched: 7.

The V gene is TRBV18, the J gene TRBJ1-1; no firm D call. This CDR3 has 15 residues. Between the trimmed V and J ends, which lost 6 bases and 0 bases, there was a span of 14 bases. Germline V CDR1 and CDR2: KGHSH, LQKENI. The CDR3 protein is CASSPRGIMNTEAFF. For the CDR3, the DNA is TGTGCCAGCTCCCCCCGCGGAATAATGAACACTGAAGCTTTCTTT.

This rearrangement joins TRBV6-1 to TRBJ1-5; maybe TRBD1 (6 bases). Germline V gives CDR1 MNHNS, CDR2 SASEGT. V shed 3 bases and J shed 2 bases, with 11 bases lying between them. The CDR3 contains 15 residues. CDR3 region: CASSEKGERNQPQHF. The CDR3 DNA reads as TGTGCCAGCAGTGAGAAGGGGGAACGCAATCAGCCCCAGCATTTT.

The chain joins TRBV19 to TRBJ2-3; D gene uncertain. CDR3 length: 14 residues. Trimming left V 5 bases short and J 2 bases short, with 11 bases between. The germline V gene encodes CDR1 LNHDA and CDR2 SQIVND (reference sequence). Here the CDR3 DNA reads TGTGCCAGTAGTCGCGTTGGGCCCACAGATACGCAGTATTTT. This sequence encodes CASSRVGPTDTQYF.

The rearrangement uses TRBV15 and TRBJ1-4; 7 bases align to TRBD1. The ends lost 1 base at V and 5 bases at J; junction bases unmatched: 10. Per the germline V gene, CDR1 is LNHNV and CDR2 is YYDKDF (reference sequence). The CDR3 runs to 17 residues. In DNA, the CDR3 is TGTGCCACCAGCAGAGTCCCCGACAGGGCCCCCAATGAAAAACTGTTTTTT. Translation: CATSRVPDRAPNEKLFF.

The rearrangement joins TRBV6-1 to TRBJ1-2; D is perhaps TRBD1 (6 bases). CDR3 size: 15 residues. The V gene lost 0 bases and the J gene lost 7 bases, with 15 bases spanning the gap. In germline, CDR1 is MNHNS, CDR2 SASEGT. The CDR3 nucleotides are TGTGCCAGCAGTGAAGCGCTACAGGCCAGGGGTGGCTACACCTTC. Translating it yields CASSEALQARGGYTF.

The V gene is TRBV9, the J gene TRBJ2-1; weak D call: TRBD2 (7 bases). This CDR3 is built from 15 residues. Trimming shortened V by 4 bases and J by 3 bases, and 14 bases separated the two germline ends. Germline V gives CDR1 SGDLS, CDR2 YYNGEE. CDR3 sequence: CASSPGDYSYNEQFF. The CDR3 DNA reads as TGTGCCAGCAGCCCAGGGGACTACAGCTACAATGAGCAGTTCTTC.

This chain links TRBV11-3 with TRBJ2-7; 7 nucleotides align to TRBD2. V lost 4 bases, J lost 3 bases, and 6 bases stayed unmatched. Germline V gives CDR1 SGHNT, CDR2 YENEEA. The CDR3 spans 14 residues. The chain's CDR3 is CASSCSGGDYEQYF. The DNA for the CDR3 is TGTGCCAGCAGCTGCAGTGGGGGGGACTACGAGCAGTACTTC.

DNA of the CDR3: TGTGCCAGCAGTGAAGTGGCAGTCAGCAATCAGCCCCAGCATTTT. Its translation is CASSEVAVSNQPQHF. This chain uses TRBV2 with TRBJ1-5; D is unclear. The germline V and J ends were trimmed by 1 base and 1 base, with 8 bases remaining between them. CDR3 length: 15 amino acids. CDR1 is SNHLY, CDR2 FYNNEI, per germline.

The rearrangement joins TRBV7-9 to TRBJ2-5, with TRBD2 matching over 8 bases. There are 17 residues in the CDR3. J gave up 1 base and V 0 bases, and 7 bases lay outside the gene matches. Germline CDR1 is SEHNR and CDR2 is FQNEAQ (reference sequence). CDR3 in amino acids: CASSLAETSAPQETQYF. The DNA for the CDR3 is TGTGCCAGCAGCTTAGCCGAGACTAGCGCCCCCCAAGAGACCCAGTACTTC.

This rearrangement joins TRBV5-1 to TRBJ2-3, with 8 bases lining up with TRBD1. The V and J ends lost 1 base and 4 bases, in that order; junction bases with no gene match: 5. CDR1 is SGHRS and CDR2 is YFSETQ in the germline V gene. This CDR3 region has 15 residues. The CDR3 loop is CASSLSDRGPDTQYF. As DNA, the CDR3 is TGCGCCAGCAGCTTGAGTGACAGGGGTCCAGATACGCAGTATTTT. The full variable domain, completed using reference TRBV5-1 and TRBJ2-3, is KAGVTQTPRYLIKTRGQQVTLSCSPISGHRSVSWYQQTPGQGLQFLFEYFSETQRNKGNFPGRFSGRQFSNSRSEMNVSTLELGDSALYLCASSLSDRGPDTQYFGPGTRLTVL.

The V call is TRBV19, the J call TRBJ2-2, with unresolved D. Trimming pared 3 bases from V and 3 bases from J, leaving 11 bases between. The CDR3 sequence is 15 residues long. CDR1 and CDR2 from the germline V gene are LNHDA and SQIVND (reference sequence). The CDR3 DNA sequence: TGTGCCAGTAGTATCATGCTCACTCACACCGGGGAGCTGTTTTTT. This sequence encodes CASSIMLTHTGELFF.

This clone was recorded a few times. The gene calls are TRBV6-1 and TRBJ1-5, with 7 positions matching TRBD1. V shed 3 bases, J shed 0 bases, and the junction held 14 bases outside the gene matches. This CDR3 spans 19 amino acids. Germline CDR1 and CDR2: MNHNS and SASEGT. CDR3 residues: CASSDILRDREISNQPQHF. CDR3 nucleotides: TGTGCCAGCAGTGATATTTTGAGAGACAGGGAGATTAGCAATCAGCCCCAGCATTTT.

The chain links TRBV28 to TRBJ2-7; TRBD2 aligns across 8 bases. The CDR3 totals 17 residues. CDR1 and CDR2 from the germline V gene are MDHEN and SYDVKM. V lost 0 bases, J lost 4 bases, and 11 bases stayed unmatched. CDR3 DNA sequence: TGTGCCAGCAGTTTATGGCTAGCGGGCGAAGGGCTGTACGAGCAGTACTTC. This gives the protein CASSLWLAGEGLYEQYF.

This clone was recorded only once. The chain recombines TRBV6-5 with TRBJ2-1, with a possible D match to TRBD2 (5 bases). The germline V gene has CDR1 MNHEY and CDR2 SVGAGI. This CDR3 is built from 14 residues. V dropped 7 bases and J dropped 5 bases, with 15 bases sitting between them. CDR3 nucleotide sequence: TGTGCCAGCACTAACGGCGGACTCAACAATGAGCAGTTCTTC. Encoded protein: CASTNGGLNNEQFF.